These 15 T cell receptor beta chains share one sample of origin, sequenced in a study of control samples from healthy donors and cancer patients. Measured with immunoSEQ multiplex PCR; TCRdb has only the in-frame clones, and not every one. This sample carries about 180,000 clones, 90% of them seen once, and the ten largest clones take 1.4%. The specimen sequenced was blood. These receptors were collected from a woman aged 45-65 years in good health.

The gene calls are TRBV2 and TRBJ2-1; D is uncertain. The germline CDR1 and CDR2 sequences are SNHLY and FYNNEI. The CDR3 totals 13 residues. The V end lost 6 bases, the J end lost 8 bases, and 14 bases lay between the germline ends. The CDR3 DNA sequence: TGTGCCAGCAGCCTGTCCCGAGGCGATGAGCAGTTCTTC. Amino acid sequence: CASSLSRGDEQFF.

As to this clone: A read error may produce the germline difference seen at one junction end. As DNA, the CDR3 is TGTGCCAGCAGCGTAAACCCAGGCGACACCAGGGACTTC. Translated, it gives CASSVNPGDTRDF. This chain links TRBV9 with TRBJ2-7, with D perhaps TRBD1 (5 bases). The CDR3 runs to 13 residues. CDR1 is SGDLS, CDR2 YYNGEE, per germline.

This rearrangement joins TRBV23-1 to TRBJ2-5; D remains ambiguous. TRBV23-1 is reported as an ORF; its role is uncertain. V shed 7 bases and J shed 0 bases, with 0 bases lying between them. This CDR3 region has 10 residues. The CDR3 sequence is CASNQETQYF. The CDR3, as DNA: TGCGCCAGCAACCAAGAGACCCAGTACTTC.

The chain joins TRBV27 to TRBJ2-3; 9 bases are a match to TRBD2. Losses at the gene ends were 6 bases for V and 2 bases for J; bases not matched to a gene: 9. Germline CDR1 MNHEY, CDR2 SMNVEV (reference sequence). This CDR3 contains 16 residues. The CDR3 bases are TGTGCCAGCAGCTCCCTAGCGGGAACACACACAGATACGCAGTATTTT. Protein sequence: CASSSLAGTHTDTQYF.

As DNA, the CDR3 is TGTGCCAGCAGTTACTCCCCGAGCTCCTACAATGAGCAGTTCTTC. Its translation: CASSYSPSSYNEQFF. The chain is built from TRBV6-5 and TRBJ2-1, with D hard to call. The CDR3 runs to 15 residues. V lost 0 bases and J 0 bases, leaving 6 bases between the germline ends. Germline CDR1 and CDR2: MNHEY and SVGAGI.

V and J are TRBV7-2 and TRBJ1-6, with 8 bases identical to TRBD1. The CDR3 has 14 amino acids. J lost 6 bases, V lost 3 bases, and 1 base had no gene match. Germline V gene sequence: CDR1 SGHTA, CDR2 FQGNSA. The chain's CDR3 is CASSLDRVNSPLHF. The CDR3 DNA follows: TGTGCCAGCAGCTTGGACAGGGTTAATTCACCCCTCCACTTT.

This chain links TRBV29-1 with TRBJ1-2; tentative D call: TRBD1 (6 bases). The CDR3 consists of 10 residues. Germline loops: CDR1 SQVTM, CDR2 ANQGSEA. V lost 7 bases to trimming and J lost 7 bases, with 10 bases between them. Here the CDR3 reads CSAGDTGYTF. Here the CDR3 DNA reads TGCAGCGCGGGGGACACTGGCTACACCTTC.

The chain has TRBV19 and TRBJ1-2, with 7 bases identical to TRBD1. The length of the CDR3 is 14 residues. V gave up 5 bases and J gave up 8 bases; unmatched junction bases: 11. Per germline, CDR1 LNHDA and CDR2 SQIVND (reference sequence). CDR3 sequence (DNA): TGTGCCAGTAGTTCTCGACAGGGAGGGTCGGGCTACACCTTC. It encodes CASSSRQGGSGYTF. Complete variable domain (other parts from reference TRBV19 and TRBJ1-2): DGGITQSPKYLFRKEGQNVTLSCEQNLNHDAMYWYRQDPGQGLRLIYYSQIVNDFQKGDIAEGYSVSREKKESFPLTVTSAQKNPTAFYLCASSSRQGGSGYTFGSGTRLTVV.

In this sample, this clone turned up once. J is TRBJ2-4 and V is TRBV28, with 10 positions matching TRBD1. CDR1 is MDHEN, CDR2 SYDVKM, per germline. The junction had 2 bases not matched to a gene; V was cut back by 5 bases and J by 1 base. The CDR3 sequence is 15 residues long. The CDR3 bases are TGTGCCAGCAGTCAGGGACAGGGGGCCAAAAACATTCAGTACTTC. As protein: CASSQGQGAKNIQYF.

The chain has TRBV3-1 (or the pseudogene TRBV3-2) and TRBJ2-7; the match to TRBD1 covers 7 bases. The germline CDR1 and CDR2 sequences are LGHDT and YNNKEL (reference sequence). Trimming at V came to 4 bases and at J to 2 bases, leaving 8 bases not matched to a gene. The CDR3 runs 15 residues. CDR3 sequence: CASSRRRDRAYEQYF. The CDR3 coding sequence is TGTGCCAGCAGCCGCCGCCGGGACAGAGCCTACGAGCAGTACTTC.

The CDR3: CASRVSVVNEKLFF. DNA of the CDR3: TGTGCCAGTAGAGTATCAGTGGTTAATGAAAAACTGTTTTTT. The V call is TRBV19, the J call TRBJ1-4; D is unclear. Germline V gene sequence: CDR1 LNHDA, CDR2 SQIVND (reference sequence). The CDR3 is made up of 14 amino acids. V lost 6 bases, J lost 4 bases, and 12 bases lay in between.

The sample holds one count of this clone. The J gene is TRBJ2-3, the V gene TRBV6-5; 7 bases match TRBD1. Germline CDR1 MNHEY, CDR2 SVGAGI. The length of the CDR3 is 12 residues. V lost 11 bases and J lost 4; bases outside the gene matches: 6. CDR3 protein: CAARQGADTQYF. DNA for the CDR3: TGTGCCGCCCGGCAGGGGGCAGATACGCAGTATTTT.

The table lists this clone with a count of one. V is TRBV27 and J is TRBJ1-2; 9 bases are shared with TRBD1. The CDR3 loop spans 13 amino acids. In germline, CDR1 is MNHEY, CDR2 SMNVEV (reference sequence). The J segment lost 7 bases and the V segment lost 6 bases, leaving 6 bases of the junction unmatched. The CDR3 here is CASRRDRGSGYTF. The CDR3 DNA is TGTGCCAGCAGAAGAGACAGGGGGTCTGGCTACACCTTC.

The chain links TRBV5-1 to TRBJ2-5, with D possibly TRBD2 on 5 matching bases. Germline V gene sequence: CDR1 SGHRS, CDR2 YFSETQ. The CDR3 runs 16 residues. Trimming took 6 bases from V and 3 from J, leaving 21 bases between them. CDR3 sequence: CASTQSAGYLKETQYF. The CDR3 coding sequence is TGCGCCAGCACCCAATCCGCGGGCTACTTAAAAGAGACCCAGTACTTC.

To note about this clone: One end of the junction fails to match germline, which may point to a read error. The CDR3, as DNA: TGTGCTAGCAGCTCGGACAGGGGTGGGGCCAACGTCCTGACTTTC. Translation gives CASSSDRGGANVLTF. The chain couples TRBV7-7 to TRBJ2-6; TRBD1 matches 9 bases. The germline CDR1 and CDR2 sequences are SSHAT and FNYEAQ (reference sequence). The CDR3 extends over 15 amino acids.